The 22 T cell receptor beta chains below were found in one sample sequenced in a study of identifying expanded T cells in peripheral blood. Some clones are missing from TCRdb's copy, which holds only in-frame ones; the method was immunoSEQ multiplex PCR. This table has more than 80,000 clones, 88% appearing once. The sequencing sample was made of blood. Every receptor here comes from a person between 18 and 75 years old in good health.

Notes on this clone: At the DNA level, this CDR3 is encoded by other sequences in the same sample as well. The CDR3 region is CASSLDGVSYNEQFF. The CDR3 nucleotides read TGCGCCAGCAGCTTGGATGGGGTTTCCTACAATGAGCAGTTCTTC. The chain couples TRBV5-1 to TRBJ2-1, with no clear D. Per the germline V gene, CDR1 is SGHRS and CDR2 is YFSETQ. With 0 bases removed from V and 1 base from J, the gap between germline ends came to 8 bases. The CDR3 has 15 amino acids. Full variable domain (rest looked up from reference TRBV5-1 and TRBJ2-1): KAGVTQTPRYLIKTRGQQVTLSCSPISGHRSVSWYQQTPGQGLQFLFEYFSETQRNKGNFPGRFSGRQFSNSRSEMNVSTLELGDSALYLCASSLDGVSYNEQFFGPGTRLTVL.

The chain has TRBV11-3 and TRBJ2-2; 7 bases align to TRBD1. V was clipped by 5 bases and J by 5 bases; unmatched bases: 8. Germline CDR1 SGHNT, CDR2 YENEEA. The CDR3 length is 15 residues. CDR3 residues: CASSPLTGITGELFF. CDR3 sequence (DNA): TGTGCCAGCAGCCCCTTGACAGGGATTACCGGGGAGCTGTTTTTT.

The chain has TRBV28 and TRBJ1-2; no clear D gene. The CDR3 runs 11 residues. The germline V gene has CDR1 MDHEN and CDR2 SYDVKM. Trimming pared 6 bases from V and 7 bases from J, leaving 9 bases between. CDR3 DNA sequence: TGTGCCAGCAGACAAGGAAGTGGCTACACCTTC. It is translated as CASRQGSGYTF.

The chain employs TRBV10-1 and TRBJ2-1, with D possibly matching TRBD1 (5 bases). The ends were cut back, 6 bases at V and 7 bases at J, with 19 bases in the middle. The CDR3 spans 15 residues. The germline V gene encodes CDR1 WNHNN and CDR2 SYGVQD (reference sequence). CDR3 in DNA: TGCGCCAGCAGCGAAGTCGTGCTGGGGCGGAATGAGCAGTTCTTC. Its translation is CASSEVVLGRNEQFF.

The V call is TRBV30, the J call TRBJ1-5; unclear D gene. CDR3 length: 13 residues. The V end lost 2 bases, the J end lost 1 base, and 6 bases lay between the germline ends. Germline V CDR1 and CDR2: GTSNPN, SVGIG (reference sequence). The CDR3 spells CAWSMDSNQPQHF. The CDR3 DNA reads as TGTGCCTGGAGTATGGACAGCAATCAGCCCCAGCATTTT.

This chain connects TRBV5-6 to TRBJ2-7; 9 bases map to TRBD1. Losses at the gene ends were 2 bases for V and 0 bases for J; bases not matched to a gene: 6. The CDR3 contains 16 residues. Germline lookup yields CDR1 SGHDT and CDR2 YYEEEE. This CDR3 is CASSLETGGLSYEQYF. CDR3 DNA sequence: TGTGCCAGCAGCTTAGAAACAGGGGGCCTCTCCTACGAGCAGTACTTC.

The chain couples TRBV28 to TRBJ1-2, with 7 bases identical to TRBD1. After removal of 6 bases from V and 2 bases from J, the junction contained 9 bases not matched to a gene. Germline lookup yields CDR1 MDHEN and CDR2 SYDVKM. The CDR3 is 15 amino acids. CDR3 sequence: CASRELGGPNYGYTF. The CDR3 coding sequence is TGTGCCAGCAGAGAGTTAGGGGGCCCGAACTATGGCTACACCTTC.

The chain combines TRBV28 with TRBJ2-7; possible D gene TRBD1, 7 bases. Trimming stripped 5 bases from V and 4 bases from J, with 15 bases between. Germline CDR1 MDHEN, CDR2 SYDVKM. CDR3 size: 14 residues. Here the CDR3 DNA reads TGTGCCAGCAGTCCGTGGAGGGGGCGATACGAGCAGTACTTC. This sequence encodes CASSPWRGRYEQYF.

This clone was detected only a few times. V gene TRBV28 combines with J gene TRBJ1-1; D might be TRBD1 (5 bases). The CDR3 sequence is 13 residues long. The V and J ends lost 7 bases and 4 bases respectively, with 13 bases between them. The germline V gene has CDR1 MDHEN and CDR2 SYDVKM. CDR3 sequence: CASTQGGSTEAFF. For the CDR3, the DNA is TGTGCCAGCACGCAGGGAGGTTCCACTGAAGCTTTCTTT. The variable domain in full, completed from reference TRBV28 and TRBJ1-1, reads DVKVTQSSRYLVKRTGEKVFLECVQDMDHENMFWYRQDPGLGLRLIYFSYDVKMKEKGDIPEGYSVSREKKERFSLILESASTNQTSMYLCASTQGGSTEAFFGQGTRLTVV.

The chain uses TRBV28 and TRBJ2-1, with D perhaps matching TRBD1 or TRBD2 (5 bases each). Germline V gene data show CDR1 as MDHEN and CDR2 as SYDVKM. The CDR3 is made up of 15 amino acids. V was cut by 10 bases and J by 1 base, with 17 bases left in between. In DNA, the CDR3 is TGTGCCACCTCGAGGGGCCGAGAGTCCTACAATGAGCAGTTCTTC. Amino acids: CATSRGRESYNEQFF.

The gene calls are TRBV6-1 and TRBJ2-7; possible D gene TRBD1, 6 bases. The length of the CDR3 is 15 residues. V shed 0 bases and J shed 0 bases, with 9 bases lying between them. Germline CDR1 reads MNHNS; CDR2 reads SASEGT. CDR3 sequence: CASSEATGSSYEQYF. For the CDR3, the DNA is TGTGCCAGCAGTGAAGCTACAGGGAGCTCCTACGAGCAGTACTTC.

The J gene is TRBJ2-1, the V gene TRBV18, with unresolved D. There are 12 residues in the CDR3. Trimming shortened V by 0 bases and J by 9 bases, and 6 bases separated the two germline ends. Germline assignment: CDR1 KGHSH and CDR2 LQKENI. For the CDR3, the DNA is TGTGCCAGCTCACCACCGGCCGGTGAGCAGTTCTTC. Its translation is CASSPPAGEQFF.

The chain links TRBV7-9 to TRBJ2-5; 7 bases map to TRBD2. In germline, CDR1 is SEHNR, CDR2 FQNEAQ (reference sequence). The junction had 4 bases not matched to a gene; V was cut back by 4 bases and J by 2 bases. The CDR3 covers 14 residues. Written as DNA, the CDR3 is TGTGCCAGCAGCTCCGGCGGGGGACAAGAGACCCAGTACTTC. Translating it yields CASSSGGGQETQYF.

The chain carries TRBV18 and TRBJ2-5, with 8 positions matching TRBD1. In germline, CDR1 is KGHSH, CDR2 LQKENI. V lost 6 bases, J lost 5 bases, and 8 bases stayed unmatched. The CDR3 is 14 residues long. In DNA form, the CDR3 reads TGTGCCAGCTCGCCAACAGGGGGTAGGGAGACCCAGTACTTC. This sequence encodes CASSPTGGRETQYF.

The genes are TRBV30 and TRBJ1-2; 7 positions agree with TRBD1. The germline V gene has CDR1 GTSNPN and CDR2 SVGIG (reference sequence). Trimming removed 3 bases from V and 8 bases from J; junction bases left unmatched: 9. The CDR3 has 13 residues. CDR3 sequence reads: CAWSYQGGYGYTF. CDR3 in DNA: TGTGCCTGGAGCTATCAGGGGGGGTACGGCTACACCTTC.

The chain combines TRBV6-4 with TRBJ1-1; D remains unclear. There are 13 residues in the CDR3. V dropped 0 bases and J dropped 2 bases, with 4 bases sitting between them. From germline, CDR1 is MRHNA and CDR2 SNTAGT. The CDR3, as DNA: TGTGCCAGCAGTGACTCGGACAACACTGAAGCTTTCTTT. Amino acids: CASSDSDNTEAFF.

This sequence joins TRBV7-7 and TRBJ2-1; TRBD2 agrees at 14 bases. The V gene's germline CDR1 is SSHAT and CDR2 FNYEAQ (reference sequence). The length of the CDR3 is 21 residues. Germline trimming cut 1 base from V and 0 bases from J; bases unmatched to any gene: 11. The CDR3 bases are TGTGCCAGCAGCTTAGGCTCCGGGACTAGCGGGGGCCCGAGCTCCTACAATGAGCAGTTCTTC. Protein: CASSLGSGTSGGPSSYNEQFF.

This chain links TRBV4-2 with TRBJ2-5, with 9 bases fitting TRBD2. V shed 1 base, J shed 5 bases, and the junction held 8 bases outside the gene matches. The CDR3 length is 16 residues. The germline CDR1 and CDR2 sequences are LGHNA and YNFKEQ. The CDR3 here is CASSQAVGGGAETQYF. In DNA, the CDR3 is TGTGCCAGCAGCCAAGCGGTCGGCGGGGGGGCGGAGACCCAGTACTTC.

The V gene is TRBV2, the J gene TRBJ2-7, with TRBD2 matching over 11 bases. Trimming took 6 bases from V and 2 from J; bases not matched to a gene: 3. The CDR3 is 14 amino acids. From germline, CDR1 is SNHLY and CDR2 FYNNEI. The CDR3 sequence is CASRGLAGPYEQYF. The CDR3 bases are TGTGCCAGCAGAGGACTAGCGGGCCCCTACGAGCAGTACTTC.

The chain combines TRBV18 with TRBJ1-1; TRBD1 agrees at 7 bases. V was pared by 2 bases and J by 3 bases, with 3 bases of the junction left unmatched. CDR3 size: 14 residues. Germline V gene data show CDR1 as KGHSH and CDR2 as LQKENI. The CDR3 sequence is CASSPSRGDTEAFF. The CDR3 DNA is TGTGCCAGCTCACCATCCAGGGGGGACACTGAAGCTTTCTTT.

In DNA form, the CDR3 reads TGTGCCAGCAGCCCATTCATTCGGGGGGACAGAGGAAACACCATATATTTT. Its protein is CASSPFIRGDRGNTIYF. V is TRBV7-8 and J is TRBJ1-3; 7 bases are a match to TRBD1. Germline V gene sequence: CDR1 SGHVS, CDR2 FQNEAQ. J lost 4 bases, V lost 5 bases, and 14 bases had no gene match. CDR3 size: 17 residues.

V is TRBV7-9 and J is TRBJ1-2, with TRBD1 matching 9 bases. Losses at the gene ends were 1 base for V and 3 bases for J; bases not matched to a gene: 0. The CDR3 is made up of 14 amino acids. Germline loops: CDR1 SEHNR, CDR2 FQNEAQ (reference sequence). The CDR3 sequence: CASSLGTGDYGYTF. CDR3 nucleotide sequence: TGTGCCAGCAGCTTAGGGACAGGGGACTATGGCTACACCTTC.